The rows below give T cell receptor beta chains drawn from one sample of a study of neurological immune-mediated disorders. TCRdb re-derived calls from the 5' RACE reads in MiXCR, one entry per CDR3 protein. Counted here are some 80,000 distinct CDR3 sequences, around 4% occurring once; the ten biggest clones make up approximately 5.4%. The sample was PBMCs. These receptors came from a woman aged 60-75 years with multiple sclerosis. Each CDR3 is given with its conserved first and last residue. A D gene is named only where the DNA matches it firmly. Only part of the rows carry a size: once, few, many, or a class if the clone is expanded.

TGCAGTGCTAGAGATGCAACCAGCTTTGAAGAGACCCAGTACTTC,CSARDATSFEETQYF,.,TRBJ2-5,many,TRBV20-1
TGCGCCAGCAGCTTTACGAGTGGAGCCCAGGGGACCCAGTACTTC,CASSFTSGAQGTQYF,.,TRBJ2-5,many,TRBV5-1
TGTGCCAGCAGCTTAGGGACAGCCTACAATGAGCAGTTCTTC,CASSLGTAYNEQFF,.,TRBJ2-1,many,TRBV7-2
TGTGCCAGCAGTTACTTGTGGGCGCCGGACACCGGGGAGCTGTTTTTT,CASSYLWAPDTGELFF,.,TRBJ2-2,many,TRBV6-5
TGCGCCAGCAGCCTGGGACGCCTTGGAGATACGCAGTATTTT,CASSLGRLGDTQYF,.,TRBJ2-3,many,TRBV5-1
TGTGCCAGCAGCTTCTTTCAGAGTTACGAGCAGTACTTC,CASSFFQSYEQYF,.,TRBJ2-7,many,TRBV7-2
TGTGCCAGCAGTTTAATGCGGGGGCTAGCCAAAAACATTCAGTACTTC,CASSLMRGLAKNIQYF,.,TRBJ2-4,many,TRBV12-3/TRBV12-4
TGCGCCAGCAGTGAGTTTTCCTACGAGCAGTACTTC,CASSEFSYEQYF,.,TRBJ2-7,many,TRBV10-1
TGCGCCAGCAGCCAACTTGGGAGCCCCACGGCTGGAAACACCATATATTTT,CASSQLGSPTAGNTIYF,.,TRBJ1-3,many,TRBV5-1
TGTGCCAGCAGAACCCAAACTGAAGCTTTCTTT,CASRTQTEAFF,.,TRBJ1-1,many,TRBV6-5
TGTGCCATCAGATCAGACAGGGCCAATCAGCCCCAGCATTTT,CAIRSDRANQPQHF,TRBD1,TRBJ1-5,many,TRBV10-3
TGTGCCAGCCGACCGGTGGGGAACACCGGGGAGCTGTTTTTT,CASRPVGNTGELFF,.,TRBJ2-2,medium-sized,TRBV11-2
TGCGCCAGCAGCTCCGGACAGGGGCTCTACGAGCAGTACTTC,CASSSGQGLYEQYF,TRBD1,TRBJ2-7,many,TRBV5-1
TGCAGTGCTAGACAGGGAGGGCCCCAGCATTTT,CSARQGGPQHF,.,TRBJ1-5,many,TRBV20-1
TGCGCCAGCAGCTTGTCCGGGACAGGGGTCAATGAGCAGTTCTTC,CASSLSGTGVNEQFF,TRBD1,TRBJ2-1,many,TRBV5-1
TGTTCCAGCAGTCTACAGGGACTAAGGGATGGCTACACCTTC,CSSSLQGLRDGYTF,.,TRBJ1-2,.,TRBV7-6
TGTGCCAGCAGCCTCTTGTCCTTGAACACCGGGGAGCTGTTTTTT,CASSLLSLNTGELFF,.,TRBJ2-2,many,TRBV7-2
TGCAGTGCTCAGACAGGGGGTGGTGTGGATTCACCCCTCCACTTT,CSAQTGGGVDSPLHF,TRBD1,TRBJ1-6,many,TRBV20-1